This T cell receptor (beta chain) is from a study of CD8 T cells in Susac syndrome. Per the germline V gene, CDR1 is MGHDK and CDR2 is SYGVNS. The length of the CDR3 is 13 residues. The V gene lost 4 bases and the J gene lost 8 bases, with 14 bases spanning the gap. A single count supports this clonotype. Random hexamers served to reverse transcribe roughly 0.5 to 1 ug RNA. Amplification of TCR beta CDR3 spanned 54 Vbeta and 13 Jbeta via immunoSEQ multiplex PCR. TCRdb redid the calling of the immunoSEQ multiplex PCR reads with MiXCR, one entry per CDR3 protein. Seen here are 90,000 or so distinct CDR3 sequences, about 93% observed once, and the top ten hold roughly 0.32%. TCR beta sequencing was performed on blood CD8+ and CD4+ T cells. TEMRA cells underwent FACS enrichment and CD8+ and CD4+ T cells underwent negative isolation.

The V gene is TRBV25-1, the J gene TRBJ1-2; no reliable D call. Material: CD8+ T cells from PBMCs. The clonotype was recovered from a human donor in good health. The chain's CDR3 is CASSVRPTSGYTF. CDR3 in DNA: TGTGCCAGCAGTGTCCGACCGACCTCCGGCTACACCTTC.